Sequencing of this T cell receptor beta chain was carried out in a study of cytotoxic CD8 clonotypes in ibrutinib-treated CLL. Background on the study: Overall, 24 responses were partial and 2 complete; following median roughly 70 months, roughly 15 patients stayed remitted and approximately 12 progressed. The study's findings and limits: Clonality went up at ibrutinib response and then declined back toward baseline at progression.

Note on this clone: The antigen remains unidentified.

The planned depth of sequencing spanned 1 in 200,000 to 1 in 1 million T cells. The protocol was immunoSEQ multiplex PCR, while the TCRdb copy is restricted to in-frame clones and leaves out a portion. The sample gives 40,000 to 60,000 clones, around 53% of which show up once; approximately 32% is in the top ten. With 0 bases clipped from V and 3 bases from J, the junction kept 4 bases outside the gene matches. This CDR3 spans 16 amino acids. Per germline, CDR1 SGHRS and CDR2 YFSETQ. Sequences were derived from PBMCs, sampled after 12 months of ibrutinib treatment. The chain links TRBV5-1 to TRBJ2-1, with 9 bases that match TRBD2. This receptor was taken from a human donor with chronic lymphocytic leukemia. CDR3 DNA sequence: TGCGCCAGCAGCTTGGATAGCGGGAGTTACTACAATGAGCAGTTCTTC. It encodes CASSLDSGSYYNEQFF.